The 30 T cell receptor beta chains given below trace back to one sample, sequenced in a study of blood T cell repertoires in COVID-19. TCRdb keeps only in-frame clones here, not all; method: immunoSEQ multiplex PCR. Of some 320,000 clones listed, approximately 81% are singletons. The sample taken for sequencing was PBMCs or T cells enriched from blood (not recorded which). These receptors were taken from a woman in her twenties or thirties who had been exposed to COVID-19.

This clone was detected once. The rearrangement joins TRBV27 to TRBJ2-5; perhaps TRBD2 as D (5 bases). V was pared by 0 bases and J by 4 bases, with 9 bases between. The CDR3 contains 14 residues. Germline CDR1 and CDR2: MNHEY and SMNVEV (reference sequence). The CDR3 spells CASSLSSSAETQYF. In nucleotides, the CDR3 is TGTGCCAGCAGTTTATCAAGTAGCGCAGAGACCCAGTACTTC.

The V call is TRBV27, the J call TRBJ1-1; D not certain. The V gene lost 4 bases and the J gene lost 0 bases, with 9 bases spanning the gap. The CDR3 spans 14 residues. The V gene's germline CDR1 is MNHEY and CDR2 SMNVEV (reference sequence). CDR3 nucleotides: TGTGCCAGCAGTTATCTGGCCTTGAACACTGAAGCTTTCTTT. Translated: CASSYLALNTEAFF.

This clone came up a few times. This chain joins TRBV7-3 and TRBJ2-7; TRBD2 matches at 12 bases. The CDR3 totals 14 residues. V trimming: 6 bases; J trimming: 9 bases; junction bases outside the gene matches: 9. Per germline, CDR1 SGHTA and CDR2 FQGTGA. The CDR3 nucleotides are TGTGCCAGCAGATTGACTAGCGGGAGTTCGTGGCAGTACTTC. Encoded protein: CASRLTSGSSWQYF. Using reference TRBV7-3 and TRBJ2-7 for the parts outside the CDR3, the full variable domain is GAGVSQTPSNKVTEKGKYVELRCDPISGHTALYWYRQSLGQGPEFLIYFQGTGAADDSGLPNDRFFAVRPEGSVSTLKIQRTERGDSAVYLCASRLTSGSSWQYFGPGTRLTVT.

The chain combines TRBV9 with TRBJ2-3; 10 positions match TRBD1. The CDR3 covers 18 residues. CDR1 and CDR2 from the germline V gene are SGDLS and YYNGEE. J lost 1 base, V lost 4 bases, and 12 bases had no gene match. The CDR3 here is CASSSNPGTGARTDTQYF. Written as DNA, the CDR3 is TGTGCCAGCAGCTCCAACCCCGGGACAGGGGCTCGCACAGATACGCAGTATTTT.

The chain employs TRBV12-3 or TRBV12-4 and TRBJ1-2; D is ambiguous. The CDR3 is made up of 13 amino acids. V was clipped by 3 bases and J by 3 bases, with 8 bases between them. Written as DNA, the CDR3 is TGTGCCAGCAGTTTCAACGGGGACTATGGCTACACCTTC. Its protein product is CASSFNGDYGYTF.

The chain joins TRBV3-1 (or the pseudogene TRBV3-2) to TRBJ2-2; 9 nucleotides match TRBD1. Trimming at V came to 4 bases and at J to 7 bases, leaving 10 bases not matched to a gene. Germline lookup yields CDR1 LGHDT and CDR2 YNNKEL (reference sequence). The CDR3 spans 16 residues. Here the CDR3 DNA reads TGTGCCAGCAGCCCTTACAGGGGGCTGGTTGGCGGGGAGCTGTTTTTT. Protein sequence: CASSPYRGLVGGELFF.

The chain has TRBV21-1 and TRBJ2-7; the D segment call TRBD1 is taken from the table without a DNA check. TRBV21-1 is a known pseudogene. CDR3 length: 16 residues. The CDR3 DNA reads TGTGCCAGCAGCAACACCTTGACAGGGGAAAGGGACGAGCAGTACTTC. It yields the protein CASSNTLTGERDEQYF.

This clone is a singleton in its sample. V is TRBV9 and J is TRBJ2-7, with D perhaps TRBD1 (7 bases). Trimming removed 0 bases at V and 5 bases at J, with 15 bases between. Per the germline V gene, CDR1 is SGDLS and CDR2 is YYNGEE. The CDR3 spans 15 residues. In DNA, the CDR3 is TGTGCCAGCAGCGTAGCCCCCAGGGGGGTCGACGAGCAGTACTTC. Translation gives CASSVAPRGVDEQYF.

The chain combines TRBV28 with TRBJ2-2, with 9 nucleotides matching TRBD1. The CDR3 loop spans 18 amino acids. The germline V gene has CDR1 MDHEN and CDR2 SYDVKM. With 5 bases clipped from V and 6 bases from J, the junction kept 16 bases outside the gene matches. As DNA, the CDR3 is TGTGCCAGCAGTACGGGGGGACAGGGAGATTTCGAAGCCGGGGAGCTGTTTTTT. This translates into CASSTGGQGDFEAGELFF.

CDR3 coding DNA: TGTGCCTGGAGCGGGGAACACTATGGCTACACCTTC. It codes for CAWSGEHYGYTF. V gene TRBV30 combines with J gene TRBJ1-2; unclear D gene. The CDR3 is 12 amino acids. CDR1 is GTSNPN, CDR2 SVGIG, per germline (reference sequence). V was cut by 3 bases and J by 3 bases, with 8 bases left in between.

The genes are TRBV3-1 (or the pseudogene TRBV3-2) and TRBJ1-2; 7 positions match TRBD1. The CDR3 extends over 14 amino acids. V lost 0 bases and J lost 5; bases outside the gene matches: 3. From germline, CDR1 is LGHDT and CDR2 YNNKEL (reference sequence). The CDR3 loop is CASSQDARGYGYTF. CDR3 sequence (DNA): TGTGCCAGCAGCCAAGACGCCAGGGGGTATGGCTACACCTTC.

The V call is TRBV7-8, the J call TRBJ2-2; TRBD1 aligns across 8 bases. CDR3 length: 17 residues. The germline CDR1 and CDR2 sequences are SGHVS and FQNEAQ. The ends lost 2 bases at V and 7 bases at J; junction bases unmatched: 12. This CDR3 reads CASSLTGQVGKGGELFF. CDR3 nucleotide sequence: TGTGCCAGCAGCTTAACGGGACAGGTCGGGAAGGGCGGGGAGCTGTTTTTT.

The rearrangement joins TRBV19 to TRBJ1-5; possibly TRBD1 for D (5 bases). Germline V gene data show CDR1 as LNHDA and CDR2 as SQIVND (reference sequence). The CDR3 sequence is 13 residues long. Trimming left V 8 bases short and J 7 bases short, with 15 bases between. CDR3 sequence (DNA): TGTGCCAGTGACCCCGTACGGGGGCAGCCCCAGCATTTT. Its translation: CASDPVRGQPQHF.

This clone was counted only a few times. The chain employs TRBV4-1 and TRBJ2-7; 12 nucleotides agree with TRBD2. This CDR3 has 18 residues. Germline CDR1 is MGHRA and CDR2 is YSYEKL. The junction had 14 bases not matched to a gene; V was cut back by 3 bases and J by 5 bases. This CDR3 is CASSHGLAGPANPHEQYF. The CDR3 nucleotides read TGCGCCAGCAGCCACGGACTAGCGGGACCTGCCAACCCCCACGAGCAGTACTTC.

The chain links TRBV27 to TRBJ2-3, with 12 bases that match TRBD2. V shed 6 bases and J 5 bases; nucleotides not matched to a gene: 9. The CDR3 contains 16 residues. Germline loops: CDR1 MNHEY, CDR2 SMNVEV (reference sequence). CDR3 amino acids: CASSDRPGLAGDTQYF. The CDR3 DNA follows: TGTGCCAGCAGCGACCGACCGGGACTAGCGGGAGATACGCAGTATTTT.

The chain is built from TRBV2 and TRBJ1-1; possible D gene TRBD1, 5 bases. V shed 4 bases and J shed 3 bases, with 12 bases lying between them. Germline V gene lookup returns CDR1 SNHLY and CDR2 FYNNEI. This CDR3 spans 14 amino acids. The CDR3 coding sequence is TGTGCCAGCAGTGTAAGGGGTCTGGACACTGAAGCTTTCTTT. This gives the protein CASSVRGLDTEAFF.

The chain uses TRBV21-1 and TRBJ2-1; TRBD2 is the table's D call, not checked against the DNA. TRBV21-1 is flagged as a pseudogene. CDR3 size: 15 residues. CDR3 residues: CASVIMERGAQEQFF. CDR3 bases: TGTGCCAGCGTAATTATGGAGCGGGGGGCTCAGGAGCAGTTCTTC.

The rearrangement links TRBV2 to TRBJ1-4; D is perhaps TRBD1 (6 bases). V lost 10 bases and J 4 bases, leaving 19 bases between the germline ends. The germline V gene encodes CDR1 SNHLY and CDR2 FYNNEI. The CDR3 loop spans 15 amino acids. CDR3 residues: CATEVQGDFNEKLFF. The CDR3 DNA reads TGTGCCACCGAAGTACAGGGAGATTTTAATGAAAAACTGTTTTTT.

A few counts support this clone. The chain is built from TRBV7-9 and TRBJ1-2, with 8 nucleotides matching TRBD1. Germline V gives CDR1 SEHNR, CDR2 FQNEAQ (reference sequence). The CDR3 runs 14 residues. With 5 bases clipped from V and 4 bases from J, the junction kept 6 bases outside the gene matches. CDR3 protein: CASSHPQGAYGYTF. CDR3 bases: TGTGCCAGCAGCCACCCCCAGGGGGCCTATGGCTACACCTTC.

The genes are TRBV7-3 and TRBJ1-1; D is ambiguous. V shed 2 bases and J shed 2 bases, with 21 bases lying between them. Per the germline V gene, CDR1 is SGHTA and CDR2 is FQGTGA. There are 18 residues in the CDR3. The DNA of the CDR3 is TGTGCCAGCAGCTTACTTCCCGGTCCCCGGGTAGAAAACACTGAAGCTTTCTTT. Translation gives CASSLLPGPRVENTEAFF.

The V call is TRBV5-1, the J call TRBJ1-1, with D uncertain. The V gene's germline CDR1 is SGHRS and CDR2 YFSETQ. Trimming removed 3 bases at V and 2 bases at J, with 14 bases between. The CDR3 is 15 amino acids. The CDR3 DNA reads TGCGCCAGCAGCTCGAACTTACCAGGAAACACTGAAGCTTTCTTT. It translates to CASSSNLPGNTEAFF. Filled out from reference TRBV5-1 and TRBJ1-1, the complete variable domain reads KAGVTQTPRYLIKTRGQQVTLSCSPISGHRSVSWYQQTPGQGLQFLFEYFSETQRNKGNFPGRFSGRQFSNSRSEMNVSTLELGDSALYLCASSSNLPGNTEAFFGQGTRLTVV.

J is TRBJ1-3 and V is TRBV7-9; no definite D call. CDR1 is SEHNR and CDR2 is FQNEAQ in the germline V gene (reference sequence). This CDR3 is built from 15 residues. Trimming removed 2 bases at V and 0 bases at J, with 8 bases between. The CDR3, as DNA: TGTGCCAGCAGCTTAAGTCGGAGCTCTGGAAACACCATATATTTT. Translation: CASSLSRSSGNTIYF.

The V call is TRBV10-2, the J call TRBJ1-6; tentatively, D is TRBD1 (6 bases). Per the germline V gene, CDR1 is WSHSY and CDR2 is SAAADI. The V end lost 0 bases, the J end lost 0 bases, and 9 bases lay between the germline ends. This CDR3 has 17 residues. DNA for the CDR3: TGCGCCAGCAGTGAGTCGACAGGAAGCTCCTATAATTCACCCCTCCACTTT. Its translation: CASSESTGSSYNSPLHF.

This clone was observed a handful of times. The chain is built from TRBV7-2 and TRBJ2-7; a weak D match, TRBD2 (5 bases). V gave up 4 bases and J gave up 6 bases, with 13 bases separating them. Germline CDR1 is SGHTA and CDR2 is FQGNSA. The CDR3 sequence is 13 residues long. CDR3 sequence (DNA): TGTGCCAGCAGCTCGAGTGGACTTGGCGAGCAGTACTTC. Residues: CASSSSGLGEQYF.

The chain recombines TRBV5-1 with TRBJ2-1; 8 bases match TRBD2. V was pared by 0 bases and J by 8 bases, with 7 bases of the junction left unmatched. The germline CDR1 and CDR2 sequences are SGHRS and YFSETQ. The CDR3 is 15 amino acids. The CDR3 DNA follows: TGCGCCAGCAGCTTGGGTAGCGGGACGTCTGATGAGCAGTTCTTC. It codes for CASSLGSGTSDEQFF.

The chain joins TRBV10-2 to TRBJ1-6; TRBD1 is a possible D gene (6 bases). The germline V and J ends were trimmed by 6 bases and 7 bases, with 16 bases remaining between them. Germline assignment: CDR1 WSHSY and CDR2 SAAADI. The CDR3 contains 15 residues. CDR3 DNA sequence: TGCGCCAGCAGAAGCGAGGGGGGGAAGAATTCACCCCTCCACTTT. Translation: CASRSEGGKNSPLHF.

For the CDR3, the DNA is TGTGCCAGCAGCCCGATAGCGGGGGGGTACAATGAGCAGTTCTTC. This encodes CASSPIAGGYNEQFF. This chain connects TRBV7-2 to TRBJ2-1, with 11 bases lining up with TRBD2. The ends lost 5 bases at V and 4 bases at J; junction bases unmatched: 4. This CDR3 is built from 15 residues. Per germline, CDR1 SGHTA and CDR2 FQGNSA.

V usage is TRBV6-6 and J usage is TRBJ2-7; the match to TRBD1 covers 9 bases. V gave up 6 bases and J gave up 5 bases; unmatched junction bases: 2. This CDR3 is built from 12 residues. Germline V gene sequence: CDR1 MNHNY, CDR2 SVGAGI (reference sequence). The CDR3 reads CASRRTGDEQYF. The CDR3 bases are TGTGCCAGCAGACGGACAGGGGACGAGCAGTACTTC.

This clone was observed a single time. The V gene is TRBV6-5, the J gene TRBJ1-2, with a weak D call TRBD1 (5 bases). Trimming pared 2 bases from V and 10 bases from J, leaving 8 bases between. This CDR3 comprises 11 residues. Germline V gives CDR1 MNHEY, CDR2 SVGAGI. CDR3 coding DNA: TGTGCCAGCAGTTACCAGGGTTCCTACACCTTC. Protein: CASSYQGSYTF.

The rearrangement links TRBV3-1 (or the pseudogene TRBV3-2) to TRBJ1-2; TRBD1 aligns across 10 bases. This CDR3 is built from 15 residues. Germline trimming cut 6 bases from V and 5 bases from J; bases unmatched to any gene: 9. Per the germline V gene, CDR1 is LGHDT and CDR2 is YNNKEL (reference sequence). The CDR3 bases are TGTGCCAGCAGACCCGGGACAGGGGAAGATTATGGCTACACCTTC. Translated, it gives CASRPGTGEDYGYTF.